Presented here are 21 T cell receptor beta chains from one specimen sequenced in a study of technical replicates of blood from a few donors. Sequencing was performed with immunoSEQ multiplex PCR; in TCRdb, only in-frame clones are kept and a portion is missing. The table records fewer than 75,000 clones, 93% of them present only once. Source material: T cells isolated from PBMCs. The receptors come from a human donor in good health.

The rearrangement uses TRBV6-1 and TRBJ1-5; D is ambiguous. This CDR3 region has 16 residues. Trimming shortened V by 2 bases and J by 5 bases, and 16 bases separated the two germline ends. Germline CDR1 is MNHNS and CDR2 is SASEGT. CDR3 nucleotide sequence: TGTGCCAGCAGTGAAAATATTCCGGAGATTGATCAGCCCCAGCATTTT. Its protein product is CASSENIPEIDQPQHF.

This clone was seen a few times. CDR3 nucleotides: TGTGCCAGCAGCCTCCGGGGGGACACTGAAGCTTTCTTT. Residues: CASSLRGDTEAFF. The genes are TRBV5-4 and TRBJ1-1; TRBD1 is a possible D gene (5 bases). The CDR3 runs 13 residues. In germline, CDR1 is SGHNT, CDR2 YYREEE (reference sequence). Trimming left V 4 bases short and J 3 bases short, with 10 bases between.

CDR3 sequence: CASSSGTVPREQYF. DNA for the CDR3: TGTGCCAGCAGTTCCGGGACAGTGCCTCGGGAGCAGTACTTC. This chain connects TRBV6-5 to TRBJ2-7; 7 bases are a match to TRBD1. The CDR3 length is 14 residues. The V and J ends lost 4 bases and 7 bases, in that order; junction bases with no gene match: 10. Germline lookup yields CDR1 MNHEY and CDR2 SVGAGI.

The chain links TRBV14 to TRBJ2-1, with TRBD2 identical over 14 bases. CDR1 and CDR2 from the germline V gene are SGHDN and FVKESK. J lost 10 bases, V lost 5 bases, and 7 bases had no gene match. The CDR3 extends over 15 amino acids. CDR3 sequence: CASSMGLAGAREQFF. The CDR3 nucleotides read TGTGCCAGCAGCATGGGACTAGCGGGGGCTAGAGAGCAGTTCTTC.

This chain connects TRBV27 to TRBJ2-2; TRBD2 matches at 8 bases. This CDR3 is 16 amino acids long. CDR1 is MNHEY and CDR2 is SMNVEV in the germline V gene (reference sequence). The V gene end was trimmed by 8 bases and the J gene end by 4 bases; junction bases not matched to a gene: 12. The CDR3 loop reads CASAAPGLAGTGELFF. The CDR3 DNA reads TGTGCCAGCGCGGCCCCCGGACTAGCCGGCACCGGGGAGCTGTTTTTT.

This clone showed up just once. DNA for the CDR3: TGTGCCAGCAGCTTAGTGTCACAGGGAGAGTTTACAGATACGCAGTATTTT. It yields the protein CASSLVSQGEFTDTQYF. The chain combines TRBV7-9 with TRBJ2-3, with D maybe TRBD1 (6 bases). The CDR3 runs 17 residues. Looked up from germline, CDR1 is SEHNR and CDR2 is FQNEAQ (reference sequence). Trimming pared 1 base from V and 3 bases from J, leaving 17 bases between.

The CDR3 sequence is CASSQGGGRANEQFF. Written as DNA, the CDR3 is TGCGCCAGCAGCCAAGGGGGCGGGAGGGCGAATGAGCAGTTCTTC. The chain joins TRBV4-1 to TRBJ2-1; TRBD2 agrees at 9 bases. CDR1 is MGHRA and CDR2 is YSYEKL in the germline V gene. The V gene end was trimmed by 1 base and the J gene end by 7 bases; junction bases not matched to a gene: 5. This CDR3 contains 15 residues.

This clone was found a few times. The rearrangement links TRBV15 to TRBJ2-3, with a tentative D call TRBD2 (5 bases). CDR3 length equals 16 residues. Germline-derived CDR1 and CDR2 are LNHNV and YYDKDF (reference sequence). The germline V and J ends were trimmed by 4 bases and 2 bases, with 16 bases remaining between them. The CDR3 coding sequence is TGTGCCACCAGCAACCCGACCGGGAAGGACACAGATACGCAGTATTTT. It specifies CATSNPTGKDTDTQYF.

CDR3: CASSPQGDRGLGYTF. The CDR3 DNA reads as TGTGCCAGCAGCCCACAAGGGGACAGGGGGCTCGGCTACACCTTC. V usage is TRBV7-2 and J usage is TRBJ1-2; 12 positions match TRBD1. This CDR3 contains 15 residues. The V segment lost 5 bases and the J segment 8 bases; nucleotides outside the gene matches: 9. Germline values: CDR1 SGHTA, CDR2 FQGNSA.

The V and J genes are TRBV6-1 and TRBJ1-3; TRBD1 aligns across 8 bases. The V gene's germline CDR1 is MNHNS and CDR2 SASEGT. CDR3 length equals 15 residues. The ends lost 4 bases at V and 4 bases at J; junction bases unmatched: 6. In DNA form, the CDR3 reads TGTGCCAGCAGTGGCAGGGGGCCAAGCGGAAACACCATATATTTT. Translating gives CASSGRGPSGNTIYF.

This clone was counted a single time. The chain combines TRBV5-1 with TRBJ2-7; 8 bases match TRBD1. The trim removed 3 bases at V and 5 bases at J, leaving 19 bases unmatched. This CDR3 spans 18 amino acids. Looked up from germline, CDR1 is SGHRS and CDR2 is YFSETQ. CDR3: CASSSSIESTTGADEQYF. CDR3 nucleotides: TGCGCCAGCAGCTCTTCAATTGAGTCAACGACAGGGGCCGACGAGCAGTACTTC.

This chain links TRBV6-6 with TRBJ2-5; 9 bases are shared with TRBD2. V shed 5 bases, J shed 5 bases, and the junction held 12 bases outside the gene matches. Germline CDR1 is MNHNY and CDR2 is SVGAGI (reference sequence). This CDR3 is 16 amino acids long. The CDR3 bases are TGTGCCAGCAGTCTCAAAACGGGGAGCGGGAGGGAGACCCAGTACTTC. Translating gives CASSLKTGSGRETQYF.

This clone was counted once. V usage is TRBV28 and J usage is TRBJ2-2; TRBD2 agrees at 14 bases. Losses at the gene ends were 1 base for V and 4 bases for J; bases not matched to a gene: 8. This CDR3 contains 19 residues. Germline CDR1 and CDR2: MDHEN and SYDVKM. The CDR3 spells CASSLSAGTSGRGTGELFF. CDR3 in DNA: TGTGCCAGCAGTTTATCGGCCGGGACTAGCGGGAGAGGCACCGGGGAGCTGTTTTTT.

This rearrangement joins TRBV10-1 to TRBJ2-5; 11 nucleotides align to TRBD2. V shed 3 bases, J shed 4 bases, and the junction held 7 bases outside the gene matches. Germline CDR1 WNHNN, CDR2 SYGVQD (reference sequence). This CDR3 is 16 amino acids long. CDR3 amino acids: CASSDSLAGVRETQYF. DNA of the CDR3: TGCGCCAGCAGTGATTCACTAGCGGGAGTGAGAGAGACCCAGTACTTC.

The chain recombines TRBV5-1 with TRBJ2-7; a possible D gene is TRBD2 (5 bases). This CDR3 spans 11 amino acids. Germline loops: CDR1 SGHRS, CDR2 YFSETQ. The V and J ends lost 0 bases and 7 bases respectively, with 5 bases between them. The CDR3 spells CASSLGEEQYF. Here the CDR3 DNA reads TGCGCCAGCAGCTTGGGGGAGGAGCAGTACTTC.

The chain carries TRBV5-6 and TRBJ1-3, with 8 bases lining up with TRBD1. This CDR3 region has 16 residues. Trimming took 3 bases from V and 4 from J; bases not matched to a gene: 9. The germline CDR1 and CDR2 sequences are SGHDT and YYEEEE. The CDR3 is CASSSKLTGEGNTIYF. CDR3 bases: TGTGCCAGCAGCTCCAAACTGACAGGGGAAGGAAACACCATATATTTT.

The chain links TRBV2 to TRBJ2-1; unclear D gene. V shed 0 bases and J shed 9 bases, with 12 bases lying between them. The CDR3 is 14 residues long. Germline assignment: CDR1 SNHLY and CDR2 FYNNEI. CDR3 sequence: CASSEALVVGEQFF. The CDR3 DNA sequence: TGTGCCAGCAGTGAAGCGCTTGTGGTCGGTGAGCAGTTCTTC. The full variable domain, its missing parts supplied by reference TRBV2 and TRBJ2-1, is EPEVTQTPSHQVTQMGQEVILRCVPISNHLYFYWYRQILGQKVEFLVSFYNNEISEKSEIFDDQFSVERPDGSNFTLKIRSTKLEDSAMYFCASSEALVVGEQFFGPGTRLTVL.

This chain uses TRBV2 with TRBJ1-2; D remains ambiguous. Looked up from germline, CDR1 is SNHLY and CDR2 is FYNNEI. V shed 8 bases and J shed 5 bases, with 12 bases lying between them. CDR3 length: 12 residues. CDR3 in DNA: TGTGCCAGCCTTATAAATACATATGGCTACACCTTC. This gives the protein CASLINTYGYTF.

The chain employs TRBV2 and TRBJ2-7; D is unclear. This CDR3 spans 11 amino acids. V shed 3 bases and J shed 5 bases, with 5 bases lying between them. Per germline, CDR1 SNHLY and CDR2 FYNNEI. As DNA, the CDR3 is TGTGCCAGCAGTGATTTCGACGAGCAGTACTTC. Translating gives CASSDFDEQYF.

This chain connects TRBV11-2 to TRBJ2-5, with D possibly TRBD2 on 6 matching bases. CDR3 length equals 16 residues. The germline V and J ends were trimmed by 2 bases and 2 bases, with 15 bases remaining between them. Germline V CDR1 and CDR2: SGHAT, FQNNGV. The CDR3 sequence is CASSLLAARSQETQYF. In DNA, the CDR3 is TGTGCCAGCAGCTTATTAGCGGCCCGTAGTCAAGAGACCCAGTACTTC. Full variable domain (rest looked up from reference TRBV11-2 and TRBJ2-5): EAGVAQSPRYKIIEKRQSVAFWCNPISGHATLYWYQQILGQGPKLLIQFQNNGVVDDSQLPKDRFSAERLKGVDSTLKIQPAKLEDSAVYLCASSLLAARSQETQYFGPGTRLLVL.

The CDR3: CASSFRDRGYEQYF. The CDR3 DNA follows: TGCGCCAGCAGCTTTCGGGACAGGGGATACGAGCAGTACTTC. The chain recombines TRBV5-1 with TRBJ2-7, with 10 bases aligning to TRBD1. The CDR3 extends over 14 amino acids. V lost 2 bases to trimming and J lost 4 bases; unmatched junction nucleotides: 3. In germline, CDR1 is SGHRS, CDR2 YFSETQ.